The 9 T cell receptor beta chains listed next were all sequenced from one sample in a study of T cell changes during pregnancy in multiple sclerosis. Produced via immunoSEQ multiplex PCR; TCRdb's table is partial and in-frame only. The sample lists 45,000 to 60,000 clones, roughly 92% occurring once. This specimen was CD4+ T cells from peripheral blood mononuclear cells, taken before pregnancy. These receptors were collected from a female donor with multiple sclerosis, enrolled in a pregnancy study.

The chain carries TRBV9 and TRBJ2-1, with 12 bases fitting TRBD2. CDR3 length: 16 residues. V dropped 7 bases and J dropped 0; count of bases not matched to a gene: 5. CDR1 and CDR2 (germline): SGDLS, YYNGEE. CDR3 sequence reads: CASCTSGGSSYNEQFF. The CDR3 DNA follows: TGTGCCAGCTGCACTAGCGGGGGGAGCTCCTACAATGAGCAGTTCTTC.

CDR3 DNA: TGTGCCAGCAGCTTGCGCGGCTCTTCCACAGATACGCAGTATTTT. It yields the protein CASSLRGSSTDTQYF. The chain recombines TRBV4-2 with TRBJ2-3; D gene unclear. Germline lookup yields CDR1 LGHNA and CDR2 YNFKEQ. Trimming cost V 5 bases and J 2 bases, with 14 bases left between them. This CDR3 contains 15 residues.

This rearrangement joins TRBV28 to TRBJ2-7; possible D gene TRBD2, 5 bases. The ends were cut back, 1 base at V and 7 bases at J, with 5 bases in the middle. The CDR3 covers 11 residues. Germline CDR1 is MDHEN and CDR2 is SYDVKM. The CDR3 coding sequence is TGTGCCAGCAGTTTATCGGGGGAGCAGTACTTC. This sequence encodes CASSLSGEQYF.

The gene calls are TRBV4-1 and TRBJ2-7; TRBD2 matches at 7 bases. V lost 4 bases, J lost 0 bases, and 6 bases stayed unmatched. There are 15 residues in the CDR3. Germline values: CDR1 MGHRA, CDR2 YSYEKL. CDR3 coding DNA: TGCGCCAGCAGCCGAACTAGCGCCTTCTCCTACGAGCAGTACTTC. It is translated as CASSRTSAFSYEQYF.

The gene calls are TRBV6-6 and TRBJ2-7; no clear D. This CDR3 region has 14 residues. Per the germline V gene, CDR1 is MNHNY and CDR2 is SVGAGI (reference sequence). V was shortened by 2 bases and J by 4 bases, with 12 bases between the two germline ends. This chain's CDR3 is CASSYQRQNYEQYF. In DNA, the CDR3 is TGTGCCAGCAGTTACCAACGACAAAATTACGAGCAGTACTTC.

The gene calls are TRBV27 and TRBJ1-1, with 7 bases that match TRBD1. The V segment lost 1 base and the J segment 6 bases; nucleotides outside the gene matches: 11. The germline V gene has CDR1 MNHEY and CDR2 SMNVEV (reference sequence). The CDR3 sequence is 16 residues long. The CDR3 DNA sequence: TGTGCCAGCAGTTTATGGACAGGTGCCCGAGAAGCTGAAGCTTTCTTT. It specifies CASSLWTGAREAEAFF.

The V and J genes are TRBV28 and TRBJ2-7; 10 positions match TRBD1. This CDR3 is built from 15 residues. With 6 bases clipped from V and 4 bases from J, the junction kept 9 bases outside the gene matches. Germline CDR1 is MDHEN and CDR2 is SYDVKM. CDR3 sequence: CASRGPGQGFYEQYF. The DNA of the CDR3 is TGTGCCAGCAGGGGACCGGGACAGGGGTTTTACGAGCAGTACTTC.

The CDR3 here is CASRPGTRGETQYF. The CDR3 DNA follows: TGTGCCAGCAGACCCGGGACTAGGGGTGAGACCCAGTACTTC. The chain joins TRBV6-6 to TRBJ2-5; TRBD2 agrees at 8 bases. V lost 6 bases and J lost 5; bases outside the gene matches: 8. Germline loops: CDR1 MNHNY, CDR2 SVGAGI (reference sequence). This CDR3 has 14 amino acids.

CDR3 protein: CASSQESTNTGGSTDTQYF. The CDR3 DNA sequence: TGTGCCAGCAGCCAAGAGTCTACTAATACGGGAGGAAGTACAGATACGCAGTATTTT. The genes are TRBV4-2 and TRBJ2-3; 7 bases are a match to TRBD2. There are 19 residues in the CDR3. Trimming at V came to 0 bases and at J to 3 bases, leaving 15 bases not matched to a gene. Germline V gene lookup returns CDR1 LGHNA and CDR2 YNFKEQ.